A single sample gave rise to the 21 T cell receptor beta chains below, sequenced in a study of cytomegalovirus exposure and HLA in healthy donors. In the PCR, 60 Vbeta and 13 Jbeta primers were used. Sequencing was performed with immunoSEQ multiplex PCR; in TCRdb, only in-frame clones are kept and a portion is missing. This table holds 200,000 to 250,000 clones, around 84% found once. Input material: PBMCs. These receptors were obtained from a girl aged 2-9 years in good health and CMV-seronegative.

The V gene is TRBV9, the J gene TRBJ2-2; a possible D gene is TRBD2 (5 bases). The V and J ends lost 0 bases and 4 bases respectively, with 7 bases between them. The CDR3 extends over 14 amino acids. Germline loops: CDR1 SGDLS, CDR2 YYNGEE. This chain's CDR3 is CASSVVGSTGELFF. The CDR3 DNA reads TGTGCCAGCAGCGTAGTGGGGAGCACCGGGGAGCTGTTTTTT.

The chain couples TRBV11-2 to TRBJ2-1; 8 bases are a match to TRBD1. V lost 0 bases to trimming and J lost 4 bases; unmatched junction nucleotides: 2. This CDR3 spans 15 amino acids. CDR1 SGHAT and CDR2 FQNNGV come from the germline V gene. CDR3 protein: CASSLEDRVYNEQFF. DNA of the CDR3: TGTGCCAGCAGCTTAGAGGACAGGGTGTACAATGAGCAGTTCTTC.

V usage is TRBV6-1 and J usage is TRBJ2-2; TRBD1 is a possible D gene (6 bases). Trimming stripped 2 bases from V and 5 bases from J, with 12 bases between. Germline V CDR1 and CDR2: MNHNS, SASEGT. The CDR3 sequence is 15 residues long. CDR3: CASSEWGPDTGELFF. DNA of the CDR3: TGTGCCAGCAGTGAATGGGGGCCAGATACCGGGGAGCTGTTTTTT.

In nucleotides, the CDR3 is TGTGCCAGCAGCAGACTAGCGGGCCTCAATGAGCAGTTCTTC. It specifies CASSRLAGLNEQFF. The chain recombines TRBV11-2 with TRBJ2-1, with TRBD2 identical over 10 bases. The trim removed 5 bases at V and 6 bases at J, leaving 4 bases unmatched. The CDR3 contains 14 residues. Germline assignment: CDR1 SGHAT and CDR2 FQNNGV. Variable domain in full (rest from reference TRBV11-2 and TRBJ2-1): EAGVAQSPRYKIIEKRQSVAFWCNPISGHATLYWYQQILGQGPKLLIQFQNNGVVDDSQLPKDRFSAERLKGVDSTLKIQPAKLEDSAVYLCASSRLAGLNEQFFGPGTRLTVL.

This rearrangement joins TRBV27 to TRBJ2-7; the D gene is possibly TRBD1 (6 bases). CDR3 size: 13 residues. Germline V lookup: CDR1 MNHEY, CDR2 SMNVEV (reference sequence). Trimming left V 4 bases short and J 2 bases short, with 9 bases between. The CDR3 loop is CASSWSGAYEQYF. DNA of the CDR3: TGTGCCAGCAGTTGGTCAGGGGCCTACGAGCAGTACTTC.

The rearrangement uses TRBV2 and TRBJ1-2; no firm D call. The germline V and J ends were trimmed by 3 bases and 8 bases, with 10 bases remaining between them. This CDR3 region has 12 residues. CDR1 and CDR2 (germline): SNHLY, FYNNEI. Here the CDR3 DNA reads TGTGCCAGCAGTGATTCCTCGGTGGGCTACACCTTC. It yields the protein CASSDSSVGYTF.

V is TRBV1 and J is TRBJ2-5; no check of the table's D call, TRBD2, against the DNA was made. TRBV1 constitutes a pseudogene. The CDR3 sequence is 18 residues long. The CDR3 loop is CTSSQDAQRGGLGETQYF. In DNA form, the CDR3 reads TGCACCAGCAGCCAAGATGCCCAGCGGGGGGGCCTTGGGGAGACCCAGTACTTC.

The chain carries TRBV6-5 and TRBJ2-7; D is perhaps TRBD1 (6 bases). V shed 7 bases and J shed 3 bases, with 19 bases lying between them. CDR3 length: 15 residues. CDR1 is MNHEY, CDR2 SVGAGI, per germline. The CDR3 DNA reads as TGTGCCAGCACCATATCCCTGACAGGTAGCTACGAGCAGTACTTC. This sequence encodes CASTISLTGSYEQYF.

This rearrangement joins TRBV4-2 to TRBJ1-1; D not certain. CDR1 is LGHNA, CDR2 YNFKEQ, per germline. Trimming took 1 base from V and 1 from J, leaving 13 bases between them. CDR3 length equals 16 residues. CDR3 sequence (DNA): TGTGCCAGCAGCCAAGCATATCCGGCGGCGAACACTGAAGCTTTCTTT. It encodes CASSQAYPAANTEAFF.

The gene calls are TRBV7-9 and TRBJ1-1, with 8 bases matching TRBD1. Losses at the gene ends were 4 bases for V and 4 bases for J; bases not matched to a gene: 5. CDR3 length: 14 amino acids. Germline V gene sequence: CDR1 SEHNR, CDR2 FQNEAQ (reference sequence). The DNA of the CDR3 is TGTGCCAGCAGCTGGACAGGGCGGGTCACTGAAGCTTTCTTT. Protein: CASSWTGRVTEAFF. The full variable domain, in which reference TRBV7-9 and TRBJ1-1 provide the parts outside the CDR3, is DTGVSQNPRHKITKRGQNVTFRCDPISEHNRLYWYRQTLGQGPEFLTYFQNEAQLEKSRLLSDRFSAERPKGSFSTLEIQRTEQGDSAMYLCASSWTGRVTEAFFGQGTRLTVV.

Here the CDR3 DNA reads TGTGCCAGCAGTGGGGTAGGGGGGGTTGAGCAGTTCTTC. Its translation is CASSGVGGVEQFF. V and J are TRBV2 and TRBJ2-1; weak D call: TRBD2 (7 bases). With 4 bases removed from V and 9 bases from J, the gap between germline ends came to 13 bases. Germline CDR1 is SNHLY and CDR2 is FYNNEI. The length of the CDR3 is 13 residues.

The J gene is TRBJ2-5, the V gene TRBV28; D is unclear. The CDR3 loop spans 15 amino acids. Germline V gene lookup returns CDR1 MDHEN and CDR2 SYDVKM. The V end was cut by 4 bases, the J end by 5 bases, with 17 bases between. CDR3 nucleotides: TGTGCCAGCAGTTACCGTCGGTATGCGGAGGAGACCCAGTACTTC. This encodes CASSYRRYAEETQYF.

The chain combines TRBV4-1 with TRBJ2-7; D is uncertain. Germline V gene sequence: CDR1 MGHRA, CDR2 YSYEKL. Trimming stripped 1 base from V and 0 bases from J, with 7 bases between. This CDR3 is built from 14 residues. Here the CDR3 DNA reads TGCGCCAGCAGCCAAGCCCGGAGCTCCTACGAGCAGTACTTC. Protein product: CASSQARSSYEQYF.

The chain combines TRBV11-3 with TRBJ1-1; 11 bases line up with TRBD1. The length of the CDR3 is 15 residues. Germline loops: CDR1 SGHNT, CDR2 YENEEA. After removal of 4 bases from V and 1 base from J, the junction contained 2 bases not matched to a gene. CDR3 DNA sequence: TGTGCCAGCAGCTCCGGACAGGGGGCGAACACTGAAGCTTTCTTT. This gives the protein CASSSGQGANTEAFF.

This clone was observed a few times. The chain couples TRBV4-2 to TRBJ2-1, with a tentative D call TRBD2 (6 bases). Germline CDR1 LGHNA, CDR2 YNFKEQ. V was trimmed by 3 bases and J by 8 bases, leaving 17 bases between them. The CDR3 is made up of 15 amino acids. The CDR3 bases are TGTGCCAGCAGCCAGGGTGGCGGGGCCTGGGATGAGCAGTTCTTC. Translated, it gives CASSQGGGAWDEQFF.

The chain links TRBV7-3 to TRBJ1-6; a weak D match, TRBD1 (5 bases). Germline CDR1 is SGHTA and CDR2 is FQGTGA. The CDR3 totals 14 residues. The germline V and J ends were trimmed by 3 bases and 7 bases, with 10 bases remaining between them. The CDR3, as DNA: TGTGCCAGCAGCTTGATGGGGCACAATTCACCCCTCCACTTT. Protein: CASSLMGHNSPLHF.

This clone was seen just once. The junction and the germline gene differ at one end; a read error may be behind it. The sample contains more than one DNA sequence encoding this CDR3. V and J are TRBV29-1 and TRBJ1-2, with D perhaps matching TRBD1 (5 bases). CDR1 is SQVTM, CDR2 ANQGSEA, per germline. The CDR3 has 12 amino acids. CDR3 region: CSVSDGGYGYTF. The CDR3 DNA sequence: TGCAGCGTCTCCGACGGGGGTTATGGTTACACCTTC.

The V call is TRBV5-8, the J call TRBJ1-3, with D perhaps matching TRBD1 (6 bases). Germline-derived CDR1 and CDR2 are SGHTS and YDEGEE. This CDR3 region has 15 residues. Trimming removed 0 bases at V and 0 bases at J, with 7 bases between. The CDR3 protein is CASSLGRGSGNTIYF. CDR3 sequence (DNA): TGTGCCAGCAGCTTGGGCAGGGGCTCTGGAAACACCATATATTTT.

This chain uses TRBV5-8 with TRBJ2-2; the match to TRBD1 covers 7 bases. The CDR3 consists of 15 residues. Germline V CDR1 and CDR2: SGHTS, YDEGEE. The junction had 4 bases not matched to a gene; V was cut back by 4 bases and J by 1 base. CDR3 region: CASSAGTVNTGELFF. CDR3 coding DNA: TGTGCCAGCAGCGCCGGGACAGTGAACACCGGGGAGCTGTTTTTT.

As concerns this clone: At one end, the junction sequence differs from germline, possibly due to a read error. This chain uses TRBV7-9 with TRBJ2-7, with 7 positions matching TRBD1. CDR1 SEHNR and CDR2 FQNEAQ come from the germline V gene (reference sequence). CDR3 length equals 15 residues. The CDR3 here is CSSSNWDRSDYEQYF. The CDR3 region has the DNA TGTTCCAGCAGCAACTGGGACAGAAGCGACTACGAGCAGTACTTC.

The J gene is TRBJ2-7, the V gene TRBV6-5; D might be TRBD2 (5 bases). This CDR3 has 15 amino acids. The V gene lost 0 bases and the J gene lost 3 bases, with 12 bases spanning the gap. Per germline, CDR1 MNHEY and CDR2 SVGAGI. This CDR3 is CASSYSRDYRYEQYF. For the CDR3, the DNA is TGTGCCAGCAGTTACTCGAGAGACTACCGCTACGAGCAGTACTTC.